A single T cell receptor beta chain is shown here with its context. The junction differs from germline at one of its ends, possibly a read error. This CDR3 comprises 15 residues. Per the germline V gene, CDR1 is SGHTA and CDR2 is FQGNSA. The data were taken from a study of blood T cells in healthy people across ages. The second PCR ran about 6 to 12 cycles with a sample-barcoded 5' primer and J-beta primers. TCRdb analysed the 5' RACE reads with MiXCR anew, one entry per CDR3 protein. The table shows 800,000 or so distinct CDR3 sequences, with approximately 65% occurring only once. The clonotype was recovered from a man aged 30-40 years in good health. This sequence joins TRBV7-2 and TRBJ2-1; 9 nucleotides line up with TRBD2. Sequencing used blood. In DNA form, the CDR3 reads TGTGCCAGCAGCCAGGGGACTAGCCGACACAATGAGCAGTTTTTC. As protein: CASSQGTSRHNEQFF.